This is a list of T cell receptor beta chains from one sample in a study of blood T cell repertoires in COVID-19. Method: immunoSEQ multiplex PCR; TCRdb's copy keeps in-frame clones and lacks some. This sample has roughly 160,000 clones, with roughly 90% found just once. Material: PBMCs or T cells enriched from blood (not recorded which). These TCRs come from a woman between 45 and 60 years old who had recovered from COVID-19. Each CDR3 is given with its conserved first and last residue. D genes are given only for firm matches. Clone sizes are given selectively: once, few, many, or a class where the clone is expanded.

V gene	D gene	J gene	clone size	CDR3 protein	CDR3 DNA
TRBV7-3	NA	TRBJ2-1	NA	CASSASRASYNEQFF	TGTGCCAGCAGCGCCTCGAGAGCTTCCTACAATGAGCAGTTCTTC
TRBV24-1	TRBD1	TRBJ1-4	NA	CATSDLIGGLHRGGNEKLFF	TGTGCCACCAGTGATTTGATTGGTGGTTTGCACAGGGGTGGTAATGAAAAACTGTTTTTT
TRBV28	NA	TRBJ2-3	NA	CASRYERAKADTQYF	TGTGCCAGCAGATACGAGCGGGCGAAGGCAGATACGCAGTATTTT
TRBV6-5	TRBD1	TRBJ2-7	NA	CASTETGRPYEQYF	TGTGCCAGCACCGAGACAGGGCGCCCCTACGAGCAGTACTTC
TRBV18	NA	TRBJ1-2	NA	CASSPPSGVRYGYTF	TGTGCCAGCTCACCACCGTCAGGGGTCCGCTATGGCTACACCTTC
TRBV29-1	TRBD2	TRBJ2-1	NA	CSVDSAGSGNEQFF	TGCAGCGTTGATTCAGCGGGATCAGGGAATGAGCAGTTCTTC
TRBV4-3	NA	TRBJ1-4	NA	CASSQETGNEKLFF	TGCGCCAGCAGCCAAGAGACAGGCAACGAAAAACTGTTTTTT
TRBV27	NA	TRBJ1-5	NA	CASSLYRNQPQHF	TGTGCCAGCAGTTTATACAGAAATCAGCCCCAGCATTTT
TRBV7-6	NA	TRBJ2-3	NA	CASSLPPEGTDTQYF	TGTGCCAGCAGCTTACCCCCCGAGGGCACAGATACGCAGTATTTT
TRBV6-5	TRBD1	TRBJ2-7	NA	CASSSPGQGTYEQYF	TGTGCCAGCAGTTCACCGGGACAGGGCACCTACGAGCAGTACTTC
TRBV11-2	NA	TRBJ2-7	NA	CASSLDFGTSFSYEQYF	TGTGCCAGCAGCTTAGATTTTGGCACTAGCTTCTCCTACGAGCAGTACTTC
TRBV27	NA	TRBJ1-3	NA	CASSKQPGIGGNTIYF	TGTGCCAGCAGTAAACAACCAGGGATAGGGGGAAACACCATATATTTT
TRBV11-2	TRBD2	TRBJ2-2	NA	CASSLELSGRTGELFF	TGTGCCAGCAGCTTAGAACTGAGCGGGAGGACCGGGGAGCTGTTTTTT
TRBV4-1	TRBD2	TRBJ2-5	NA	CASSQDVVSGRPSGETQYF	TGCGCCAGCAGCCAAGACGTAGTGAGCGGGAGACCCTCCGGGGAGACCCAGTACTTC
TRBV6-5	TRBD1	TRBJ1-5	once	CASSVGTGGNQPQHF	TGTGCCAGCAGCGTTGGGACAGGCGGCAATCAGCCCCAGCATTTT
TRBV5-1	TRBD2	TRBJ2-5	NA	CASSLASASGQETQYF	TGCGCCAGCAGCTTGGCCTCGGCTAGCGGCCAAGAGACCCAGTACTTC
TRBV9	TRBD2	TRBJ2-3	NA	CASSVAGRADGWDTQYF	TGTGCCAGCAGCGTCGCGGGGAGGGCCGATGGTTGGGATACGCAGTATTTT
TRBV30	NA	TRBJ2-1	NA	CAWSVNPFRGSTYNEQFF	TGTGCCTGGAGTGTGAATCCCTTCCGGGGGAGTACCTACAATGAGCAGTTCTTC
TRBV2	NA	TRBJ2-7	NA	CASSAGEVGEQYF	TGTGCCAGCAGCGCCGGGGAGGTTGGCGAGCAGTACTTC
TRBV19	NA	TRBJ1-2	NA	CASRTEKGSGFHGYGYTF	TGTGCCAGTAGGACCGAAAAGGGGTCCGGGTTTCATGGCTATGGCTACACCTTC
TRBV21-1	NA	TRBJ2-2	NA	CASSKSSGQGDFAGTGELFF	TGTGCCAGCAGCAAATCATCGGGACAGGGAGATTTTGCGGGCACCGGGGAGCTGTTTTTT
TRBV27	NA	TRBJ1-1	once	CASSFKGRTDNLEAFF	TGTGCCAGCAGTTTTAAGGGCCGGACAGATAATCTTGAAGCTTTCTTT
TRBV28	NA	TRBJ2-1	NA	CASSSALLGYNEQFF	TGTGCCAGCAGTTCTGCATTACTAGGCTACAATGAGCAGTTCTTC
TRBV9	NA	TRBJ1-1	NA	CASSVARDQPNTEAFF	TGTGCCAGCAGCGTAGCTAGAGACCAACCGAACACTGAAGCTTTCTTT
TRBV7-9	TRBD2	TRBJ2-1	NA	CASSLGGLAGVRRYNEQFF	TGTGCCAGCAGCTTAGGAGGACTAGCGGGAGTGCGCCGGTACAATGAGCAGTTCTTC
TRBV6-5	TRBD1	TRBJ2-7	once	CASSYKGQIYEQYF	TGTGCCAGCAGTTACAAGGGACAGATCTACGAGCAGTACTTC
TRBV3-1/TRBV3-2	NA	TRBJ1-1	NA	CASSQERGGSMNTEAFF	TGTGCCAGCAGCCAAGAGCGGGGCGGCTCGATGAACACTGAAGCTTTCTTT
TRBV25-1	TRBD1	TRBJ1-2	NA	CASSDRTGSYGYTF	TGTGCCAGCAGTGACCGGACAGGGTCGTATGGCTACACCTTC
TRBV15	NA	TRBJ1-3	NA	CATSRGGGTSGNTIYF	TGTGCCACCAGCAGAGGTGGAGGGACCTCTGGAAACACCATATATTTT
TRBV4-2	NA	TRBJ2-2	NA	CASSQEEGTTGELFF	TGTGCCAGCAGCCAAGAAGAGGGAACCACCGGGGAGCTGTTTTTT
TRBV11-2	NA	TRBJ2-5	NA	CASGPYFEQETQYF	TGTGCCAGCGGGCCCTATTTTGAGCAAGAGACCCAGTACTTC
TRBV24-1	TRBD1	TRBJ2-2	NA	CATSELGQAAGELFF	TGTGCCACCAGTGAATTGGGACAGGCCGCCGGGGAGCTGTTTTTT
TRBV3-1/TRBV3-2	NA	TRBJ2-2	once	CASSPLAVRNTGELFF	TGTGCCAGCAGCCCGTTGGCGGTCCGGAACACCGGGGAGCTGTTTTTT
TRBV12-3/TRBV12-4	TRBD1	TRBJ1-4	NA	CASRFGQGASLFF	TGTGCCAGCAGATTTGGACAGGGGGCTTCACTGTTTTTT
TRBV13	NA	TRBJ1-1	NA	CATRRDKNTEAFF	TGTGCCACCCGCCGGGACAAGAACACTGAAGCTTTCTTT
TRBV20-1	NA	TRBJ1-2	few	CSASRGQSANYGYTF	TGCAGTGCTAGTCGAGGACAGTCCGCTAACTATGGCTACACCTTC
TRBV30	NA	TRBJ2-3	NA	CAWSPDSPSTDTQYF	TGTGCCTGGAGCCCGGACAGCCCAAGCACAGATACGCAGTATTTT
TRBV11-2	NA	TRBJ1-1	NA	CASSLGGMNTEAFF	TGTGCCAGCAGCTTGGGGGGGATGAACACTGAAGCTTTCTTT
TRBV7-9	NA	TRBJ1-4	NA	CASSRAGEGFKEKLFF	TGTGCCAGCAGCCGTGCAGGGGAGGGATTCAAGGAAAAACTGTTTTTT
TRBV6-6	NA	TRBJ1-6	NA	CASTMAGNSPLHF	TGTGCCAGCACCATGGCGGGGAATTCACCCCTCCACTTT
TRBV11-2	NA	TRBJ2-1	NA	CASSLVRAGNEQFF	TGTGCCAGCAGCTTAGTGAGGGCGGGGAATGAGCAGTTCTTC
TRBV7-9	NA	TRBJ1-2	NA	CASSPNPGLQAHGYTF	TGTGCCAGCAGCCCAAACCCGGGACTCCAAGCCCATGGCTACACCTTC
TRBV2	TRBD1	TRBJ1-2	once	CASSRTGNGYTF	TGTGCCAGCAGTCGGACAGGGAATGGCTACACCTTC
TRBV12-3/TRBV12-4	NA	TRBJ1-2	few	CASSHTGNYGYTF	TGTGCCAGCAGTCATACAGGGAACTATGGCTACACCTTC
TRBV18	TRBD2	TRBJ2-3	NA	CASSPLEGLLAGHTQYF	TGTGCCAGCTCACCGCTCGAAGGGTTGCTAGCGGGGCATACGCAGTATTTT
TRBV7-2	NA	TRBJ1-5	NA	CASSSGDLGPQHF	TGTGCCAGCAGCTCAGGGGATCTTGGACCCCAGCATTTT
TRBV6-2/TRBV6-3	NA	TRBJ2-6	NA	CASSPSDSGANVLTF	TGTGCCAGCAGTCCATCAGACTCTGGGGCCAACGTCCTGACTTTC
TRBV6-5	TRBD1	TRBJ1-1	NA	CASSYARTGTNTEAFF	TGTGCCAGCAGTTACGCCCGGACAGGGACGAACACTGAAGCTTTCTTT
TRBV28	NA	TRBJ2-7	NA	CASTMGAGAYEQYF	TGTGCCAGCACCATGGGAGCAGGAGCCTACGAGCAGTACTTC
TRBV28	NA	TRBJ2-7	NA	CASSLWTVAIEQYF	TGTGCCAGCAGTTTATGGACAGTAGCTATCGAGCAGTACTTC
TRBV6-2/TRBV6-3	TRBD1	TRBJ2-5	NA	CASSYRGQGWETQYF	TGTGCCAGCAGTTACAGGGGACAGGGGTGGGAGACCCAGTACTTC
TRBV28	NA	TRBJ1-1	NA	CASSSGRGNTEAFF	TGTGCCAGCAGTTCAGGAAGGGGGAACACTGAAGCTTTCTTT
TRBV29-1	TRBD2	TRBJ2-1	NA	CSVEAKSGGLVRNEQFF	TGCAGCGTTGAGGCAAAAAGTGGCGGACTAGTGAGGAATGAGCAGTTCTTC
TRBV2	NA	TRBJ2-1	NA	CASSATDNEQFF	TGTGCCAGCAGTGCGACTGACAATGAGCAGTTCTTC
TRBV30	TRBD1	TRBJ2-6	NA	CAWGSDRDSSGANVLTF	TGTGCCTGGGGGAGTGACAGGGATTCCTCTGGGGCCAACGTCCTGACTTTC
TRBV19	TRBD1	TRBJ1-2	NA	CASIFRDSNFNLYGYTF	TGTGCCAGTATATTCAGGGACAGCAACTTCAACCTCTATGGCTACACCTTC
TRBV6-2/TRBV6-3	NA	TRBJ2-1	NA	CASSWGQAVGEQFF	TGTGCCAGCAGTTGGGGCCAGGCGGTCGGTGAGCAGTTCTTC
TRBV10-3	NA	TRBJ2-7	NA	CATSDVSAYEQYF	TGTGCCACTTCCGATGTTAGTGCCTACGAGCAGTACTTC
TRBV6-6	NA	TRBJ1-1	NA	CASSLGRVVTEAFF	TGTGCCAGCAGCCTGGGGAGGGTGGTCACTGAAGCTTTCTTT